One sample yielded the 14 T cell receptor beta chains listed below, sequenced in a study of Ad26.COV2.S vaccination and SARS-CoV-2 variants. The sample's treatment: approximately 18 received Ad26.COV2.S at low or high dose, single or two shots; 5 received placebo; per-sample allocation not given. The samples were gathered on day 63 after the first injection of vaccine or placebo. The method was immunoSEQ multiplex PCR; TCRdb's version includes in-frame clones alone and lacks a portion of them. The table records about 420,000 clones, around 89% of them present only once. Specimen: peripheral blood, collected in a trial of Ad26.COV2.S vaccine versus placebo. These receptors all come from a person aged 18-65 years who received the Ad26.COV2.S COVID-19 vaccine or a placebo.

This clone was counted once. The V call is TRBV28, the J call TRBJ2-3; no clear D. Germline CDR1 MDHEN, CDR2 SYDVKM. This CDR3 is 15 amino acids long. With 7 bases removed from V and 2 bases from J, the gap between germline ends came to 16 bases. The CDR3 sequence: CASTRSLQDTDTQYF. The CDR3 DNA sequence: TGTGCCAGCACCCGGTCTTTGCAGGACACAGATACGCAGTATTTT.

This clone was seen more than once but under ten times. The chain couples TRBV6-6 to TRBJ2-6; TRBD2 matches 8 bases. The trim removed 5 bases at V and 0 bases at J, leaving 12 bases unmatched. The CDR3 totals 19 residues. Germline CDR1 MNHNY, CDR2 SVGAGI (reference sequence). The chain's CDR3 is CASSPSFGRGGSGANVLTF. The CDR3 DNA follows: TGTGCCAGCAGTCCCTCCTTCGGACGGGGGGGCTCTGGGGCCAACGTCCTGACTTTC.

DNA for the CDR3: TGTGCCAGCAGTTGGAGTATGGGTCTCTCCTACGAGCAGTACTTC. This codes for CASSWSMGLSYEQYF. This chain links TRBV27 with TRBJ2-7; the D is unclear. This CDR3 region has 15 residues. The germline V gene has CDR1 MNHEY and CDR2 SMNVEV (reference sequence). Trimming left V 4 bases short and J 0 bases short, with 13 bases between.

The chain employs TRBV19 and TRBJ2-3; 14 bases line up with TRBD2. Per germline, CDR1 LNHDA and CDR2 SQIVND (reference sequence). With V trimmed by 4 bases and J by 14 bases, 14 bases remained unmatched. The CDR3 runs 16 residues. The DNA of the CDR3 is TGTGCCAGTAGTACGGGACTAGCGGGGGCCGGCAACGGTCTGTATTTT. Translating gives CASSTGLAGAGNGLYF.

This chain connects TRBV19 to TRBJ1-1, with D perhaps matching TRBD1 (6 bases). The CDR3 has 14 amino acids. Between the trimmed V and J ends, which lost 2 bases and 4 bases, there was a span of 11 bases. Looked up from germline, CDR1 is LNHDA and CDR2 is SQIVND (reference sequence). The DNA for the CDR3 is TGTGCCAGTAGTATAAGGGGGGTAGGCACTGAAGCTTTCTTT. Translated: CASSIRGVGTEAFF.

This chain joins TRBV30 and TRBJ1-5, with D possibly matching TRBD1 (5 bases). Trimming took off 0 bases at V and 5 bases at J, with 11 bases between the two ends. The germline V gene encodes CDR1 GTSNPN and CDR2 SVGIG (reference sequence). This CDR3 has 14 amino acids. CDR3 sequence: CAWSVLGEYQPQHF. CDR3 bases: TGTGCCTGGAGTGTACTAGGGGAGTATCAGCCCCAGCATTTT.

The genes are TRBV6-2 or TRBV6-3 and TRBJ2-1; 10 bases are a match to TRBD1. The CDR3 is made up of 13 amino acids. Trimming at V came to 2 bases and at J to 8 bases, leaving 0 bases not matched to a gene. Germline CDR1 and CDR2: MNHEY and SVGEGT. The CDR3 region is CASSYDRGHEQFF. The CDR3 DNA is TGTGCCAGCAGTTACGACAGGGGGCATGAGCAGTTCTTC.

V gene TRBV19 combines with J gene TRBJ2-7; D is unresolved. V was shortened by 3 bases and J by 0 bases, with 6 bases between the two germline ends. The CDR3 length is 13 residues. Per germline, CDR1 LNHDA and CDR2 SQIVND (reference sequence). CDR3 sequence (DNA): TGTGCCAGTAGTATTATGACCTCCTACGAGCAGTACTTC. Protein: CASSIMTSYEQYF.

The chain has TRBV6-8 and TRBJ2-7; the D is unclear. The germline gives CDR1 MNHGY, CDR2 SAAAGT. This CDR3 is 12 amino acids long. V gave up 2 bases and J gave up 6 bases, with 8 bases separating them. Here the CDR3 DNA reads TGTGCCAGCAGTTACCCGTCGTCCGAGCAGTACTTC. Protein product: CASSYPSSEQYF.

V and J are TRBV7-6 and TRBJ1-4; D remains ambiguous. The CDR3 loop spans 13 amino acids. V lost 2 bases, J lost 6 bases, and 7 bases lay in between. CDR1 and CDR2 (germline): SGHVS, FNYEAQ. This CDR3 reads CASSLPQDEKLFF. CDR3 DNA: TGTGCCAGCAGCTTACCTCAAGATGAAAAACTGTTTTTT.

The genes are TRBV2 and TRBJ2-3; D not certain. Germline CDR1 and CDR2: SNHLY and FYNNEI. The V end lost 5 bases, the J end lost 10 bases, and 19 bases lay between the germline ends. CDR3 size: 14 residues. The CDR3 sequence: CASSLKSVQLPQYF. In DNA, the CDR3 is TGTGCCAGCAGTCTTAAGTCGGTGCAACTACCGCAGTATTTT. Full variable domain (outside the CDR3, taken from reference TRBV2 and TRBJ2-3): EPEVTQTPSHQVTQMGQEVILRCVPISNHLYFYWYRQILGQKVEFLVSFYNNEISEKSEIFDDQFSVERPDGSNFTLKIRSTKLEDSAMYFCASSLKSVQLPQYFGPGTRLTVL.

The rearrangement uses TRBV12-3 or TRBV12-4 and TRBJ1-1; D is possibly TRBD1 (5 bases). This CDR3 is built from 13 residues. Trimming removed 3 bases from V and 5 bases from J, with 10 bases in between. The chain's CDR3 is CASSFRVGTEAFF. The CDR3 bases are TGTGCCAGCAGTTTCAGGGTGGGGACTGAAGCTTTCTTT.

The chain employs TRBV7-2 and TRBJ1-4, with a tentative D call TRBD1 (6 bases). Trimming took off 1 base at V and 7 bases at J, with 13 bases between the two ends. Germline loops: CDR1 SGHTA, CDR2 FQGNSA. This CDR3 comprises 15 residues. CDR3 DNA: TGTGCCAGCAGCTTAGGCGGGGGGGCTGGTGAAAAACTGTTTTTT. Translated, it gives CASSLGGGAGEKLFF. Full variable domain (rest looked up from reference TRBV7-2 and TRBJ1-4): GAGVSQSPSNKVTEKGKDVELRCDPISGHTALYWYRQSLGQGLEFLIYFQGNSAPDKSGLPSDRFSAERTGGSVSTLTIQRTQQEDSAVYLCASSLGGGAGEKLFFGSGTQLSVL.

The V gene is TRBV6-2 or TRBV6-3, the J gene TRBJ2-7; no firm D call. The CDR3 runs to 14 residues. Germline assignment: CDR1 MNHEY and CDR2 SVGEGT. Trimming took 2 bases from V and 5 from J, leaving 13 bases between them. DNA of the CDR3: TGTGCCAGCAGTTACCCTTTGGGCCCCCACGAGCAGTACTTC. Translated: CASSYPLGPHEQYF.